This TCR beta chain was observed in a study of CD8 T cells in Susac syndrome. TCR beta sequences were obtained from blood CD8+ and CD4+ T cells. The RNA input was about 0.5 to 1 ug, and it was reverse transcribed with random hexamers. TCRdb passed the immunoSEQ multiplex PCR reads through MiXCR, listing each CDR3 protein once. The repertoire has approximately 140,000 distinct CDR3 sequences, approximately 95% of them found once; the top ten carry over 0.095%. CDR1 is SGDLS, CDR2 YYNGEE, per germline. The CDR3 runs 16 residues. J lost 6 bases, V lost 5 bases, and 14 bases had no gene match. The sample was CD4+ T cells from PBMCs. This clonotype originated in a human donor with multiple sclerosis. The chain recombines TRBV9 with TRBJ2-7; 10 bases map to TRBD2. CDR3 in amino acids: CASSLTALAGVREQYF. The CDR3 DNA reads as TGTGCCAGCAGTTTGACAGCCCTAGCGGGAGTCCGCGAGCAGTACTTC.